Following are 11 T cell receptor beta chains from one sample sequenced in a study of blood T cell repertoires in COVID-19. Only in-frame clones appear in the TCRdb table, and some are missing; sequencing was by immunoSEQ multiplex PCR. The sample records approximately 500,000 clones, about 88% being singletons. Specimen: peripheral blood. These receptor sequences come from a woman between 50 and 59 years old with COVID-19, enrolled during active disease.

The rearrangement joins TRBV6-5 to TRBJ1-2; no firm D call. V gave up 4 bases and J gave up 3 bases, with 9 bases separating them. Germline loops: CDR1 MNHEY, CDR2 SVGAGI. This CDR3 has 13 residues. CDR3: CASSLGTHYGYTF. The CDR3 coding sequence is TGTGCCAGCAGTTTGGGCACCCACTATGGCTACACCTTC.

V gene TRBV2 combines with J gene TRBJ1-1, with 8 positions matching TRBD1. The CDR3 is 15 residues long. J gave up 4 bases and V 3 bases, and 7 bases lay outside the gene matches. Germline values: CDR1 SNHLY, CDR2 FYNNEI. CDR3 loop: CASSEGPDRGTEAFF. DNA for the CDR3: TGTGCCAGCAGTGAGGGCCCCGACAGGGGCACTGAAGCTTTCTTT.

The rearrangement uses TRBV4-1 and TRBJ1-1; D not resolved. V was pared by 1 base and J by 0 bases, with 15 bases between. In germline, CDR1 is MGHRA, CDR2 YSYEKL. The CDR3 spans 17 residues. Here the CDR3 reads CASSQGSTAFMNTEAFF. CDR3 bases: TGCGCCAGCAGCCAAGGAAGTACAGCCTTCATGAACACTGAAGCTTTCTTT.

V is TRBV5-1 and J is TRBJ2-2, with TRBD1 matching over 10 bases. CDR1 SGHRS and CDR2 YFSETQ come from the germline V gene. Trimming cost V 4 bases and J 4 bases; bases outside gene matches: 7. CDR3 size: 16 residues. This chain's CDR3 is CASSQGQGLLTGELFF. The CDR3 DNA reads TGCGCCAGCAGCCAGGGACAGGGGCTACTCACCGGGGAGCTGTTTTTT.

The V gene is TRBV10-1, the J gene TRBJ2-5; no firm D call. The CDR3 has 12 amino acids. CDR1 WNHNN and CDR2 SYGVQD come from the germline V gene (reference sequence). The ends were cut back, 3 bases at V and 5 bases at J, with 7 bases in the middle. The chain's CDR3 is CASSEAWETQYF. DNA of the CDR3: TGCGCCAGCAGTGAAGCTTGGGAGACCCAGTACTTC.

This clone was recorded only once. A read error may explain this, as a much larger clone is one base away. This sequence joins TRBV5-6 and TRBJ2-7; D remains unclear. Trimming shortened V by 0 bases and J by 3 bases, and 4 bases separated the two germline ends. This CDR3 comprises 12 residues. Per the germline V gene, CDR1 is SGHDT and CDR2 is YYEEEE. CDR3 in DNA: TGTGCCAGCAGCTTGGTCAGCTACGAGCAGTACTTC. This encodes CASSLVSYEQYF.

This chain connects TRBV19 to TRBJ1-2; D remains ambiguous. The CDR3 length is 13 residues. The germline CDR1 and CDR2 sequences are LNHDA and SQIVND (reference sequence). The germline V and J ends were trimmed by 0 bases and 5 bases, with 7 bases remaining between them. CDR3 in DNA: TGTGCCAGTAGTATAGATCACCAGTATGGCTACACCTTC. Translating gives CASSIDHQYGYTF.

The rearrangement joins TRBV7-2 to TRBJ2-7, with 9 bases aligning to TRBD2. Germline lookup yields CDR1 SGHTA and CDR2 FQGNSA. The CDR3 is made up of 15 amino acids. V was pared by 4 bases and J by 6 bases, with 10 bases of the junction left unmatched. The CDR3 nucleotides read TGTGCCAGCAGCTCCGCCTCGGGACTAGCATTCGAGCAGTACTTC. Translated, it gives CASSSASGLAFEQYF.

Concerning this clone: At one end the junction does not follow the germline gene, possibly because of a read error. The CDR3 DNA reads as TGTGCCAGCAGGGAAGGACAATTCAGAGAGCAGTACTTC. Its protein product is CASREGQFREQYF. The V and J genes are TRBV2 and TRBJ2-7, with a possible D match to TRBD1 (5 bases). CDR3 length equals 13 residues. Germline CDR1 is SNHLY and CDR2 is FYNNEI.

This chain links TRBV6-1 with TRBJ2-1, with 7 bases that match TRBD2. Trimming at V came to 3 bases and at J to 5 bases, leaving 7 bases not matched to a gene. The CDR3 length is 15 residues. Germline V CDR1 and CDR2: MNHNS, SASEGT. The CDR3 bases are TGTGCCAGCAGTGACCCGGGACTACCTAACAATGAGCAGTTCTTC. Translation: CASSDPGLPNNEQFF.

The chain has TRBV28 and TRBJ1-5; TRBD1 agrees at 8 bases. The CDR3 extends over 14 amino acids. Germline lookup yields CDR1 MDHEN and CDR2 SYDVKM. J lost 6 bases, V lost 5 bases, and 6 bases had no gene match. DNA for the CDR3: TGTGCCAGCAGTCTAGGACAGGGAATTCAGCCCCAGCATTTT. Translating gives CASSLGQGIQPQHF.